These 14 T cell receptor beta chains came from one sample sequenced in a study of T cell responses to AZD1222 COVID-19 vaccine. The table came from immunoSEQ multiplex PCR; TCRdb's copy has only in-frame clones and leaves some out. The data hold 120,000 or so clones, with under 95% observed a single time. Sequenced here: peripheral blood, sampled 28 days after the second AZD1222 dose. These receptors were collected from an adult who received the AZD1222 COVID-19 vaccine.

This chain uses TRBV7-9 with TRBJ1-1, with D possibly TRBD1 on 5 matching bases. V was shortened by 4 bases and J by 11 bases, with 17 bases between the two germline ends. CDR3 length equals 13 residues. Germline V gives CDR1 SEHNR, CDR2 FQNEAQ (reference sequence). CDR3 sequence reads: CASSWGGSSVAFF. The CDR3 bases are TGTGCCAGCAGCTGGGGGGGGAGTAGTGTGGCTTTCTTT.

Concerning this clone itself: At one of its ends the junction is not consistent with the germline gene, which may arise from a read error. V usage is TRBV11-2 and J usage is TRBJ2-1; no definite D call. CDR3 length: 13 residues. Germline assignment: CDR1 SGHAT and CDR2 FQNNGV. As DNA, the CDR3 is TGTGCCAGCAGCTTAGATCGGTGGGGTCAGTGGATCTTC. This codes for CASSLDRWGQWIF.

The gene calls are TRBV2 and TRBJ1-2, with no clear D. From germline, CDR1 is SNHLY and CDR2 FYNNEI. This CDR3 comprises 12 residues. Trimming left V 3 bases short and J 8 bases short, with 10 bases between. Here the CDR3 reads CASSDTYVGYTF. The CDR3 nucleotides are TGTGCCAGCAGTGACACCTATGTGGGCTACACCTTC.

This rearrangement joins TRBV6-2 or TRBV6-3 to TRBJ2-7; D call uncertain. Per the germline V gene, CDR1 is MNHEY and CDR2 is SVGEGT. V was trimmed by 0 bases and J by 4 bases, leaving 16 bases between them. The CDR3 has 16 residues. The CDR3 here is CASSYSRSTLGYEQYF. The CDR3 nucleotides read TGTGCCAGCAGTTACTCGCGCAGCACATTAGGATACGAGCAGTACTTC.

Concerning this clone: Other DNA sequences within the sample encode an identical CDR3. The chain employs TRBV28 and TRBJ1-5, with D maybe TRBD1 (5 bases). The CDR3 has 15 amino acids. CDR1 is MDHEN, CDR2 SYDVKM, per germline. V lost 2 bases, J lost 1 base, and 9 bases lay in between. The CDR3 nucleotides are TGTGCCAGCAGTTTAAGGGGCGGGAGCAATCAGCCCCAGCATTTT. Translated, it gives CASSLRGGSNQPQHF.

The chain has TRBV23-1 and TRBJ1-1, with a tentative D call TRBD1 (5 bases). TRBV23-1 is placed among ORFs of uncertain function. The CDR3 has 15 residues. Trimming left V 4 bases short and J 1 base short, with 13 bases between. As DNA, the CDR3 is TGCGCCAGCAGTCCGGGCAGGGTAAAGAACACTGAAGCTTTCTTT. Its translation is CASSPGRVKNTEAFF.

V is TRBV28 and J is TRBJ2-1, with TRBD2 matching 10 bases. Unmatched junction bases numbered 4, after V lost 5 bases and J lost 9 bases. This CDR3 is 13 amino acids long. Germline V gives CDR1 MDHEN, CDR2 SYDVKM. The CDR3 sequence: CASSGLAVGEQFF. As DNA, the CDR3 is TGTGCCAGCAGTGGACTAGCGGTAGGTGAGCAGTTCTTC.

J is TRBJ2-5 and V is TRBV10-1, with D perhaps matching TRBD2 (6 bases). The CDR3 is 11 amino acids. Trimming left V 4 bases short and J 7 bases short, with 7 bases between. Germline V gives CDR1 WNHNN, CDR2 SYGVQD (reference sequence). Written as DNA, the CDR3 is TGCGCCAGCAGTGGGAGGGGGACCCAGTACTTC. It encodes CASSGRGTQYF.

In its sample, this clone was seen once. The chain is built from TRBV14 and TRBJ2-7; no clear D gene. V lost 3 bases to trimming and J lost 4 bases, with 4 bases between them. CDR3 length equals 11 residues. Germline CDR1 is SGHDN and CDR2 is FVKESK. As DNA, the CDR3 is TGTGCCAGCAGCCAGGGGTACGAGCAGTACTTC. This translates into CASSQGYEQYF.

V is TRBV30 and J is TRBJ1-4; 7 nucleotides align to TRBD1. Germline values: CDR1 GTSNPN, CDR2 SVGIG (reference sequence). The length of the CDR3 is 14 residues. With V trimmed by 2 bases and J by 8 bases, 8 bases remained unmatched. The CDR3 nucleotides are TGTGCCTGGAGTAAAGGCCTAGGGGGCGAAAAACTGTTTTTT. Translated: CAWSKGLGGEKLFF.

This sequence joins TRBV19 and TRBJ1-5; 9 bases map to TRBD1. With V trimmed by 5 bases and J by 1 base, 3 bases remained unmatched. This CDR3 has 15 amino acids. CDR1 is LNHDA, CDR2 SQIVND, per germline (reference sequence). This CDR3 reads CASSGTGKSNQPQHF. CDR3 DNA: TGTGCCAGTAGTGGGACAGGGAAGAGCAATCAGCCCCAGCATTTT.

This chain joins TRBV6-2 or TRBV6-3 and TRBJ2-1; D ambiguous. Trimming removed 2 bases from V and 5 bases from J, with 13 bases in between. CDR1 and CDR2 from the germline V gene are MNHEY and SVGEGT. This CDR3 comprises 15 residues. The CDR3 protein is CASSYPSTRNNEQFF. CDR3 nucleotide sequence: TGTGCCAGCAGTTACCCCTCCACTCGAAACAATGAGCAGTTCTTC.

In its sample, this clone was seen once. V usage is TRBV30 and J usage is TRBJ1-4; D is unclear. The CDR3 sequence is 11 residues long. The V end lost 0 bases, the J end lost 8 bases, and 4 bases lay between the germline ends. Germline V gene lookup returns CDR1 GTSNPN and CDR2 SVGIG (reference sequence). This chain's CDR3 is CAWSVSEKLFF. CDR3 nucleotides: TGTGCCTGGAGTGTGAGCGAAAAACTGTTTTTT.

The V and J genes are TRBV28 and TRBJ1-5; 7 bases match TRBD1. CDR3 length equals 22 residues. Germline V gene sequence: CDR1 MDHEN, CDR2 SYDVKM. With V trimmed by 7 bases and J by 3 bases, 30 bases remained unmatched. The CDR3 DNA reads TGTGCCAGCACCCAATTCCCCTGGGGGGGACAGCTTCCCCATGTGGCCAATCAGCCCCAGCATTTT. Protein: CASTQFPWGGQLPHVANQPQHF.